The 20 T cell receptor beta chains below come from one sample, sequenced in a study of T-cell memory formation after mild COVID-19. From the 5' RACE reads, TCRdb called clonotypes with MiXCR, one entry per CDR3 protein. The table includes 100,000 to 150,000 distinct CDR3 sequences, 15% to 20% detected once. Sequencing was performed on PBMCs or a T cell subset sorted from them (not recorded which). The receptor set was obtained from a man aged 18 to 35 who had mild COVID-19 (a few samples of this study predate the infection). Cell type and time point are not known.

This rearrangement joins TRBV7-2 to TRBJ1-2; D not resolved. Germline V gene lookup returns CDR1 SGHTA and CDR2 FQGNSA. The CDR3 totals 13 residues. The germline V and J ends were trimmed by 6 bases and 2 bases, with 10 bases remaining between them. This CDR3 reads CASRSRENYGYTF. The CDR3 bases are TGTGCCAGCAGATCCCGGGAGAACTATGGCTACACCTTC.

This clonotype was seen more than once but under ten times. J is TRBJ1-5 and V is TRBV7-9; D gene ambiguous. The V and J ends lost 0 bases and 4 bases respectively, with 7 bases between them. The CDR3 length is 14 residues. CDR1 is SEHNR, CDR2 FQNEAQ, per germline (reference sequence). For the CDR3, the DNA is TGTGCCAGCAGCTTAGCGTCTGCAAATCAGCCCCAGCATTTT. Residues: CASSLASANQPQHF.

V and J are TRBV10-3 and TRBJ2-5, with TRBD1 matching 8 bases. CDR1 ENHRY and CDR2 SYGVKD come from the germline V gene. Trimming at V came to 4 bases and at J to 7 bases, leaving 11 bases not matched to a gene. This CDR3 is built from 15 residues. In DNA, the CDR3 is TGTGCCATCAGTGCCGGGTTAGAACAGGGGGTGACCCAGTACTTC. Amino acids: CAISAGLEQGVTQYF.

This chain joins TRBV5-1 and TRBJ2-3; D not certain. Germline loops: CDR1 SGHRS, CDR2 YFSETQ. The CDR3 contains 15 residues. Deletions cut 6 bases from V and 0 bases from J, with 14 bases between. The CDR3 reads CASTERTSSTDTQYF. In nucleotides, the CDR3 is TGCGCCAGCACGGAGAGAACGTCTAGCACAGATACGCAGTATTTT.

This clonotype was recorded many times. The chain joins TRBV28 to TRBJ1-5, with unresolved D. Germline CDR1 and CDR2: MDHEN and SYDVKM. The CDR3 is 15 residues long. Trimming removed 2 bases from V and 0 bases from J, with 8 bases in between. CDR3 sequence reads: CASSLGLHSNQPQHF. CDR3 DNA: TGTGCCAGCAGTTTAGGACTCCATAGCAATCAGCCCCAGCATTTT.

Regarding this clonotype: A junction end diverges from the germline sequence, so it may reflect a read error. The V call is TRBV28, the J call TRBJ2-1, with D tentatively TRBD1 (6 bases). The V gene's germline CDR1 is MDHEN and CDR2 SYDVKM. This CDR3 has 12 amino acids. Here the CDR3 reads CASSSSLGGNPF. The DNA for the CDR3 is TGTGCCAGCAGTTCCAGCCTTGGGGGCAACCCCTTC.

This clonotype was picked up many times. The rearrangement uses TRBV12-3 or TRBV12-4 and TRBJ2-5; D is tentatively TRBD1 or TRBD2 (5 bases each). Trimming shortened V by 6 bases and J by 7 bases, and 18 bases separated the two germline ends. This CDR3 is 14 amino acids long. CDR3 coding DNA: TGTGCCAGCAGAACCACCGGGACCCTAGTGACCCAGTACTTC. This encodes CASRTTGTLVTQYF.

The sample holds many counts of this clonotype. The V gene is TRBV7-8, the J gene TRBJ1-1, with a possible D match to TRBD1 (5 bases). Trimming pared 5 bases from V and 1 base from J, leaving 17 bases between. The length of the CDR3 is 16 residues. Germline V CDR1 and CDR2: SGHVS, FQNEAQ. CDR3 residues: CASSIHPGRGNTEAFF. Written as DNA, the CDR3 is TGTGCCAGCAGCATCCACCCGGGGCGCGGGAACACTGAAGCTTTCTTT.

This rearrangement joins TRBV4-1 to TRBJ1-1; TRBD1 agrees at 7 bases. J gave up 0 bases and V 3 bases, and 22 bases lay outside the gene matches. This CDR3 comprises 21 residues. Per the germline V gene, CDR1 is MGHRA and CDR2 is YSYEKL. The CDR3 region is CASSQLFQNFRDSLLNTEAFF. The CDR3 DNA is TGCGCCAGCAGCCAGCTATTCCAGAATTTCCGGGACAGCCTTCTGAACACTGAAGCTTTCTTT.

The chain links TRBV7-9 to TRBJ1-5, with TRBD1 matching 7 bases. With 5 bases clipped from V and 4 bases from J, the junction kept 8 bases outside the gene matches. CDR3 length: 15 amino acids. The germline V gene has CDR1 SEHNR and CDR2 FQNEAQ (reference sequence). This CDR3 is CASSTGAGRNQPQHF. The CDR3 DNA follows: TGTGCCAGCAGCACAGGGGCGGGGCGGAATCAGCCCCAGCATTTT.

V gene TRBV10-3 combines with J gene TRBJ2-1; TRBD2 is a possible D gene (7 bases). The CDR3 sequence is 14 residues long. Germline V gene sequence: CDR1 ENHRY, CDR2 SYGVKD. Trimming shortened V by 7 bases and J by 9 bases, and 19 bases separated the two germline ends. CDR3 in amino acids: CAIKRGGAEGEQFF. The CDR3 nucleotides are TGTGCCATCAAGAGGGGGGGTGCGGAGGGTGAGCAGTTCTTC.

This clonotype was recorded a few times. The chain employs TRBV5-6 and TRBJ1-1, with TRBD1 matching 9 bases. The germline V gene encodes CDR1 SGHDT and CDR2 YYEEEE. V was pared by 4 bases and J by 6 bases, with 7 bases of the junction left unmatched. The CDR3 is 14 amino acids. The chain's CDR3 is CASSRGQGRAEAFF. The CDR3 region has the DNA TGTGCCAGCAGCAGGGGACAGGGTAGGGCTGAAGCTTTCTTT.

This clonotype was seen a handful of times. The chain is built from TRBV20-1 and TRBJ2-2, with no clear D. Germline V lookup: CDR1 DFQATT, CDR2 SNEGSKA (reference sequence). The CDR3 loop spans 13 amino acids. V was pared by 8 bases and J by 0 bases, with 10 bases between. The chain's CDR3 is CSPRHTNTGELFF. The DNA of the CDR3 is TGCAGTCCCAGACACACGAACACCGGGGAGCTGTTTTTT.

The genes are TRBV7-9 and TRBJ2-2; 7 bases agree with TRBD2. The CDR3 runs to 14 residues. V was pared by 4 bases and J by 5 bases, with 4 bases of the junction left unmatched. CDR1 and CDR2 (germline): SEHNR, FQNEAQ (reference sequence). The CDR3 here is CASSSRTSTGELFF. Written as DNA, the CDR3 is TGTGCCAGCAGCTCACGGACTAGTACCGGGGAGCTGTTTTTT. Filled out from reference TRBV7-9 and TRBJ2-2, the complete variable domain reads DTGVSQNPRHKITKRGQNVTFRCDPISEHNRLYWYRQTLGQGPEFLTYFQNEAQLEKSRLLSDRFSAERPKGSFSTLEIQRTEQGDSAMYLCASSSRTSTGELFFGEGSRLTVL.

The rearrangement joins TRBV7-2 to TRBJ2-7; no clear D. CDR1 and CDR2 (germline): SGHTA, FQGNSA. The CDR3 is made up of 12 amino acids. V was pared by 5 bases and J by 2 bases, with 7 bases between. The CDR3, as DNA: TGTGCCAGCAGCCGCAGTGCCTACGAGCAGTACTTC. It encodes CASSRSAYEQYF.

This clonotype came up a few times. The chain employs TRBV4-3 and TRBJ2-7; 10 bases align to TRBD1. The CDR3 loop spans 15 amino acids. Germline loops: CDR1 LGHNA, CDR2 YSLEER. With 4 bases clipped from V and 3 bases from J, the junction kept 6 bases outside the gene matches. The CDR3 reads CASSPRTGGDYEQYF. In nucleotides, the CDR3 is TGCGCCAGCAGCCCGCGGACAGGGGGGGACTACGAGCAGTACTTC.

The chain has TRBV28 and TRBJ2-6; a possible D gene is TRBD2 (5 bases). The CDR3 runs 14 residues. Trimming shortened V by 11 bases and J by 0 bases, and 11 bases separated the two germline ends. Germline assignment: CDR1 MDHEN and CDR2 SYDVKM. The CDR3 region is CAASRGSGANVLTF. The DNA for the CDR3 is TGTGCCGCCAGTCGGGGCTCTGGGGCCAACGTCCTGACTTTC.

V and J are TRBV20-1 and TRBJ1-1; D may be TRBD1 (6 bases). CDR3 length: 13 residues. Per the germline V gene, CDR1 is DFQATT and CDR2 is SNEGSKA (reference sequence). V shed 2 bases and J shed 4 bases, with 11 bases lying between them. The CDR3 spells CSARKDSFTEAFF. The CDR3 nucleotides are TGCAGTGCTAGAAAGGACAGTTTCACTGAAGCTTTCTTT.

This clonotype was counted only a few times. The chain has TRBV5-1 and TRBJ2-2, with D uncertain. Trimming took 2 bases from V and 4 from J, leaving 12 bases between them. The CDR3 has 15 amino acids. In germline, CDR1 is SGHRS, CDR2 YFSETQ. In DNA, the CDR3 is TGCGCCAGCAGCTTCGGAACAGTGGGCACCGGGGAGCTGTTTTTT. Translated: CASSFGTVGTGELFF.

This chain connects TRBV4-3 to TRBJ2-6, with TRBD1 as a possible D gene (6 bases). The CDR3 has 18 residues. Deletions cut 4 bases from V and 0 bases from J, with 16 bases between. The V gene's germline CDR1 is LGHNA and CDR2 YSLEER. This CDR3 is CASSPGWGQGSGANVLTF. CDR3 DNA: TGCGCCAGCAGCCCAGGTTGGGGACAAGGCTCTGGGGCCAACGTCCTGACTTTC.